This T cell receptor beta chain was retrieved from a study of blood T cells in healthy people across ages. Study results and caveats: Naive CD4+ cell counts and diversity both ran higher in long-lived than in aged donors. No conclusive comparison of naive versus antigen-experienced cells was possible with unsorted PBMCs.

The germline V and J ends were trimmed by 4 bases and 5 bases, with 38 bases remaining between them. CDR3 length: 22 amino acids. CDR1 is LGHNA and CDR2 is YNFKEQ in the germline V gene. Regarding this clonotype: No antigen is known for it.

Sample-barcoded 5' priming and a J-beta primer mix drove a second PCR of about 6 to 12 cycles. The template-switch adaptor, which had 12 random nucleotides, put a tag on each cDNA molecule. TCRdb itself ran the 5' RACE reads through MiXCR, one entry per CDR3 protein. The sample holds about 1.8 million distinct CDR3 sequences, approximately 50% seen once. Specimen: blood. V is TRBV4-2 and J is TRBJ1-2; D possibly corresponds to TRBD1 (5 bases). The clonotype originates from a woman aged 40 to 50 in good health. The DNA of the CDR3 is TGTGCCAGCAGCCCCGGAAATAGGTATCGGAGCGAGCCTTTCTCGGGGCGATATGGCTACACCTTC. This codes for CASSPGNRYRSEPFSGRYGYTF.